These 6 T cell receptor beta chains share one sample of origin, sequenced in a study of control samples from healthy donors and cancer patients. The assay was immunoSEQ multiplex PCR, and TCRdb's table has in-frame clones only and misses some. Among around 94,000 clones listed, just over 90% were seen once. Source material: blood. The source is a young woman in good health.

About this clone: The CDR3 end shows no conserved phenylalanine or tryptophan, and so a read error is likely. The DNA is omitted, as the CDR3 cannot be located on it reliably, and the CDR3 follows TCRdb's listing. CDR3 in amino acids: CASSEAAQGSPII. The chain carries TRBV6-1 and TRBJ1-1. The V gene's germline CDR1 is MNHNS and CDR2 SASEGT. The CDR3 adds up to 13 amino acids, both ends counted.

J is TRBJ1-2 and V is TRBV10-3, with 7 bases that match TRBD1. V trimming: 6 bases; J trimming: 6 bases; junction bases outside the gene matches: 13. Per the germline V gene, CDR1 is ENHRY and CDR2 is SYGVKD. The CDR3 consists of 15 residues. The CDR3, as DNA: TGTGCCATCAGCATCGACAGGGTTTGGACCGATGGCTACACCTTC. Translating it yields CAISIDRVWTDGYTF.

V is TRBV10-3 and J is TRBJ1-1, with a weak D call TRBD1 (6 bases). CDR3 length equals 12 residues. Trimming removed 6 bases at V and 4 bases at J, with 9 bases between. The germline CDR1 and CDR2 sequences are ENHRY and SYGVKD. The CDR3 DNA reads as TGTGCCATCAGCGGGACAACCACTGAAGCTTTCTTT. It encodes CAISGTTTEAFF.

The J gene is TRBJ1-1, the V gene TRBV27; D uncertain. Trimming took 6 bases from V and 2 from J, leaving 19 bases between them. This CDR3 has 16 amino acids. Germline CDR1 reads MNHEY; CDR2 reads SMNVEV (reference sequence). CDR3: CASRFLTERANTEAFF. The DNA for the CDR3 is TGTGCCAGCAGATTTCTTACGGAGAGAGCTAACACTGAAGCTTTCTTT.

Regarding this clone: A junction end diverges from the germline sequence, so it may reflect a read error. The gene calls are TRBV6-1 and TRBJ1-6, with D perhaps TRBD1 (5 bases). The CDR3 is 14 residues long. Germline lookup yields CDR1 MNHNS and CDR2 SASEGT. The CDR3 DNA reads as TGTGCCAGCGGTGATCTAGGGGTGAATTCACCCCTCCACTTT. Encoded protein: CASGDLGVNSPLHF.

The CDR3 coding sequence is TGTGCCAGCAGCTCACAAGAGACCCAGTACTTC. Translated: CASSSQETQYF. V is TRBV7-9 and J is TRBJ2-5; D is ambiguous. The length of the CDR3 is 11 residues. Germline V gene sequence: CDR1 SEHNR, CDR2 FQNEAQ (reference sequence). V dropped 4 bases and J dropped 2 bases, with 2 bases sitting between them.